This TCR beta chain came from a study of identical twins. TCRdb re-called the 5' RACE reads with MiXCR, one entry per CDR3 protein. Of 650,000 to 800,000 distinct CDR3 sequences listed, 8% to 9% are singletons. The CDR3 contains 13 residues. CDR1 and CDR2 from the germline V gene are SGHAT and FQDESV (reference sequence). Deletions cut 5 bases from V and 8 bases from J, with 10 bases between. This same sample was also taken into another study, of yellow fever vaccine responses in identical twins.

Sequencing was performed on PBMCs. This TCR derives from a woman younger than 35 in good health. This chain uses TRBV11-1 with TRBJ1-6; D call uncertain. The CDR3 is CASSNNPDSPLHF. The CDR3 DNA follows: TGTGCCAGCAGCAATAACCCTGATTCACCCCTCCACTTT.